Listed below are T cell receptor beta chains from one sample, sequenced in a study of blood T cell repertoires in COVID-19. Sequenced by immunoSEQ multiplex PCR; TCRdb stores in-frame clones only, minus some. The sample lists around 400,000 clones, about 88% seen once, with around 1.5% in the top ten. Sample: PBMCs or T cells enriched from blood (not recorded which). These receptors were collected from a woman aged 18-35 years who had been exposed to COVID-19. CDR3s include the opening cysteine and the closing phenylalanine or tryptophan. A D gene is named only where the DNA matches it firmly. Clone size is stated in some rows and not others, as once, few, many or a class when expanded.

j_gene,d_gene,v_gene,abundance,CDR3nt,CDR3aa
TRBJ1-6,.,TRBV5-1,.,TGCGCCAGCAGCTTGGTGGCGGGGGCCAATTCACCCCTCCACTTT,CASSLVAGANSPLHF
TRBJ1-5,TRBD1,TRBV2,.,TGTGCCAGCAGGGACAGGGGGCTCGGCAATCAGCCCCAGCATTTT,CASRDRGLGNQPQHF
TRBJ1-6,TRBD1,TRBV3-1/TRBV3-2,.,TGTGCCAGCAGCCAGGACAGGGGGCAGGGGAATTCACCCCTCCACTTT,CASSQDRGQGNSPLHF
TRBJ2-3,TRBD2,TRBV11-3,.,TGTGCCCCCTGGGGGGGAAGGGACCTCCCCCCTAGCACAGATACGCAGTATTTT,CAPWGGRDLPPSTDTQYF
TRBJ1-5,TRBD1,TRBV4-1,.,TGCGCCAGCAGCCAAGATGGGACAGGACGATTAGGTCAGCCCCAGCATTTT,CASSQDGTGRLGQPQHF
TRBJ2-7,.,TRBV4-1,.,TGCGCCAGCAGCACGAATGTGGACAGAGCCGAGCAGTACTTC,CASSTNVDRAEQYF
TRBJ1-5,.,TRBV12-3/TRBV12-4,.,TGTGCCAGCAGTGTACAGGGTAAGCAGCCCCAGCATTTT,CASSVQGKQPQHF
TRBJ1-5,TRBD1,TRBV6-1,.,TGTGCCAGCAGGGAACAGGGGGCAATAAGCAATCAGCCCCAGCATTTT,CASREQGAISNQPQHF
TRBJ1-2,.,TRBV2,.,TGTGCCAGCATCGAAGGGGTCGGTGGCTACACCTTC,CASIEGVGGYTF
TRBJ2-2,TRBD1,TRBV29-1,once,TGCAGCGTTATCCCGCATAGGGCAGGGGGCGAGGACGGGGAGCTGTTTTTT,CSVIPHRAGGEDGELFF
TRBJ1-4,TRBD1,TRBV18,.,TGTGCCAGCTCACAACAGGGGACAACTAATGAAAAACTGTTTTTT,CASSQQGTTNEKLFF
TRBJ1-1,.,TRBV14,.,TGTGCCAGCGACCAACTCGGAGTAATGAACACTGAAGCTTTCTTT,CASDQLGVMNTEAFF
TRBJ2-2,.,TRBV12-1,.,TGTGCCAGCAGCTTTGTCCGACTAGCGGGAGGCGTCGGGGAGCTGTTTTTT,CASSFVRLAGGVGELFF
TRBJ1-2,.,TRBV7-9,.,TGTGCCAGCAGCTTAGCCACCTCGGGGGATGGCTACACCTTC,CASSLATSGDGYTF
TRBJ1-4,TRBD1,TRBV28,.,TGTGCCAGCAGCCGACAGGGGGGTTTTGAAAAACTGTTTTTT,CASSRQGGFEKLFF
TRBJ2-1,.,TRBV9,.,TGTGCCAGCAGCATACGCCAGAATCCACCCAATGAGCAGTTCTTC,CASSIRQNPPNEQFF
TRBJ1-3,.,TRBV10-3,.,TGTGCCATCAGTGAGTCGGGGGCTATAGGTAACACCATATATTTT,CAISESGAIGNTIYF
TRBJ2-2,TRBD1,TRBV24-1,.,TGTGCCACCAGTGACACCGGGACAGGGGCTGGGGAGCTGTTTTTT,CATSDTGTGAGELFF
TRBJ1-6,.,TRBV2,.,TGTGCCACATCTCAAGGGGAGGGGTCACCCCTCCACTTT,CATSQGEGSPLHF
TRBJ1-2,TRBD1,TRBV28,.,TGTGCCAGCAGTTCCCCCGGGACAGGGGGCGGACGCTATGGCTACACCTTC,CASSSPGTGGGRYGYTF
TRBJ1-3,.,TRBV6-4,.,TGTGCCAGCAGTGACTCGAGAGGGAGCTCTGGAAACACCATATATTTT,CASSDSRGSSGNTIYF
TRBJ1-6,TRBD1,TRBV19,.,TGTGCCAGTATGATCACGGGACAGAGAAATTCACCCCTCCACTTT,CASMITGQRNSPLHF
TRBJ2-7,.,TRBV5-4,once,TGTGCCAGCAGCTCGTTTACAGGGGAGGCCACCTACGAGCAGTACTTC,CASSSFTGEATYEQYF
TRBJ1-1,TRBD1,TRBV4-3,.,TGCGCCAGCAGCCAAGACAGGGGGCTGAGCACTGAAGCTTTCTTT,CASSQDRGLSTEAFF
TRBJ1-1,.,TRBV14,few,TGTGCCAGCCGGTTATTGGGGGCCACTGAAGCTTTCTTT,CASRLLGATEAFF
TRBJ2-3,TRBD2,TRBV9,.,TGTGCCAGCAGCGACATGCGGGCGGGAGGAACAGATACGCAGTATTTT,CASSDMRAGGTDTQYF
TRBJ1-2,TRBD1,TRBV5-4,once,TGTGCCAGCAGCTCGGGACAGGGAGGGCGCGGCTACACCTTC,CASSSGQGGRGYTF
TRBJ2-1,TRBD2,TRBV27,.,TGTGCCAGCAGTCTGACTAGCGGGGGGCTCAATGAGCAGTTCTTC,CASSLTSGGLNEQFF
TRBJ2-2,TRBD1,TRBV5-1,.,TGCGCCAGCAGCTTAGGACAGGGATTACGGGAGCTGTTTTTT,CASSLGQGLRELFF
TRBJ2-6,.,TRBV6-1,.,TGTGCCAGCAGTGAAGACAACTCTGGGGCCAACGTCCTGACTTTC,CASSEDNSGANVLTF
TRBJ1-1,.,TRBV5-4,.,TGTGCCAGCAGCTTAGAGGCGATGAACACTGAAGCTTTCTTT,CASSLEAMNTEAFF
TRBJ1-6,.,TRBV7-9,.,TGTGCCAGCAGCTTCGAACAGGGCTCACCCCTCCACTTT,CASSFEQGSPLHF
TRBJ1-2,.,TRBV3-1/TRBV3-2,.,TGTGCCAGCAGCCCCCCCCGGGGGAACTATGGCTACACCTTC,CASSPPRGNYGYTF
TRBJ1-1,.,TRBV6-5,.,TGTGCCAGCGGGACAACGAACACTGAAGCTTTCTTT,CASGTTNTEAFF
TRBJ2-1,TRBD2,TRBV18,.,TGTGCCTCGTCTCAGGGACTAGACTCAAAAAATGAGCAGTTCTTC,CASSQGLDSKNEQFF
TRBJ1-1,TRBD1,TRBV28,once,TGTGCCAGCAGCCGGACAGGGGTTGGCATGAACACTGAAGCTTTCTTT,CASSRTGVGMNTEAFF
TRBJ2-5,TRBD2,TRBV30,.,TGTGCCTGGAGTATCGGGACTAGCAGTCAAGAGACCCAGTACTTC,CAWSIGTSSQETQYF
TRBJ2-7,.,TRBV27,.,.,CASSSSGLSVYEQYF
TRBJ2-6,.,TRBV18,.,TGTGCCAGCTCACTCCAGCCATCGGGAAACTCTGGGGCCAACGTCCTGACTTTC,CASSLQPSGNSGANVLTF
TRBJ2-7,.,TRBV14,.,TGTGCCAGCAGCCAAGTCAGCTACGAGCAGTACTTC,CASSQVSYEQYF
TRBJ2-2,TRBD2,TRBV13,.,TGTGCCAGCAGCCCGGGGGACTACCACACCGGGGAGCTGTTTTTT,CASSPGDYHTGELFF
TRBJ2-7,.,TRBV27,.,TGTGCCAGCAGTTTATTTAGTGGCTACGAGCAGTACTTC,CASSLFSGYEQYF
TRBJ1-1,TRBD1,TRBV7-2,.,TGTGCCAGCAGCTTATTTCCAGGGGGGACTGAAGCTTTCTTT,CASSLFPGGTEAFF
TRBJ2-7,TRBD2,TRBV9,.,TGTGCCAGCAGCGTAGGAGGGAGGGAAGGCCACGAGCAGTACTTC,CASSVGGREGHEQYF
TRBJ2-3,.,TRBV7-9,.,TGTGCCAGTGCAGGGAACGGAGATACGCAGTATTTT,CASAGNGDTQYF
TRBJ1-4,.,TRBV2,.,TGTGCCAGCAGTGGACAGGATCTTCCTGAAAAACTGTTTTTT,CASSGQDLPEKLFF
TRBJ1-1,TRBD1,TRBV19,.,TGTGCCAGTAGTATCCAGGGGGCGCACAGAGAAGCTTTCTTT,CASSIQGAHREAFF
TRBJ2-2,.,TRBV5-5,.,TGTGCCAGCAGCTTGGGTTTCGTTCCCACCGGGGAGCTGTTTTTT,CASSLGFVPTGELFF
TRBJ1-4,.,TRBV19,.,TGTGCCAGTAGCCAAGCTGAGAGAGGGTCGGGTGAAAAACTGTTTTTT,CASSQAERGSGEKLFF
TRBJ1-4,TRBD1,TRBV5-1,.,TGCGCCAGCAGCTTCGATGGGACAGGGAGTAGCGAAAAACTGTTTTTT,CASSFDGTGSSEKLFF